This T cell receptor beta chain was profiled in a study of long-term antiretroviral therapy in people with HIV. Trimming took 3 bases from V and 6 from J, leaving 10 bases between them. CDR1 is LNHDA and CDR2 is SQIVND in the germline V gene (reference sequence). CDR3 size: 13 residues. Treated in the United States were all of the participants with HIV. Each sample contained roughly 0.9-10 million cryopreserved PBMC, thawed before DNA extraction. With respect to this clone: Other DNA sequences from this sample encode an identical CDR3 as well.

The run of the v3.0 immunoSEQ assay was at survey level. Clones were read by immunoSEQ multiplex PCR, and TCRdb kept only the in-frame ones, dropping some. Of around 36,000 clones in the sample, approximately 75% are singletons; the top ten hold roughly 3.5%. The sequencing here drew on unsorted PBMCs, taken 3 years after starting antiretroviral therapy. The clonotype comes from a man aged 45-65 years with HIV. This chain links TRBV19 with TRBJ2-3, with D unresolved. The CDR3 DNA follows: TGTGCCAGTAGTATCGGCCTCGCGGATACGCAGTATTTT. Residues: CASSIGLADTQYF.